Described below is a single T cell receptor (beta chain) sequence and its context. Repertoires were generated with immunoSEQ multiplex PCR, while TCRdb's copy carries only in-frame clones and drops some. Among about 28,000 clones, around 88% were seen once, and the ten largest hold approximately 3.8%. This entry is derived from a study of T cell changes during pregnancy in multiple sclerosis. This CDR3 has 15 amino acids. Germline V gene sequence: CDR1 LNHDA, CDR2 SQIVND (reference sequence). V lost 6 bases and J lost 7; bases outside the gene matches: 12. The chain employs TRBV19 and TRBJ1-5; 7 nucleotides agree with TRBD1. Sequences were derived from CD4+ T cells from peripheral blood mononuclear cells, sampled in the first trimester of pregnancy. This receptor was identified in a female donor in good health, enrolled as a control in a pregnancy study. CDR3 in amino acids: CASSPETGEGQPQHF. The CDR3 DNA reads TGTGCCAGTAGCCCCGAAACAGGGGAAGGGCAGCCCCAGCATTTT.